What follows describes a single T cell receptor (beta chain). Antigen unknown. Using its own MiXCR run on the reads, TCRdb lists one record per CDR3 protein. The sample has some 350,000 distinct CDR3 sequences; roughly 34% are singletons. This sample was included in a study of T cell repertoires in cytomegalovirus infection. The wider study: Selection of CMV epitopes for the study included recently identified HLA-C-restricted and well-studied HLA-B-restricted ones. Carrying CMV and the relevant HLA type showed in public TCR beta signatures. Study-level points and caveats: There were carriers of CMV plus the relevant HLA, and cumulative public TCR beta family frequency identified them. The ex vivo response was dominated by HLA-C-restricted CMV-specific TCR beta clonotypes.

The CDR3 totals 13 residues. V shed 7 bases, J shed 5 bases, and the junction held 10 bases outside the gene matches. The germline gives CDR1 SQVTM, CDR2 ANQGSEA. The J gene is TRBJ2-7, the V gene TRBV29-1, with 8 bases matching TRBD2. The sequencing used cultured PBMCs, collected from culture after CMV antigen stimulation. This TCR derives from a human donor in good health (CMV status not recorded). Some clones in this sample may be carry-over from other donors' samples. The CDR3 DNA reads TGCAGCGCCAGGCTTCCGACTAGCGACGAGCAGTACTTC. The encoded protein is CSARLPTSDEQYF.